Each of the 22 T cell receptor beta chains below was sequenced from the same sample in a study of PD-1 blockade in classical Hodgkin lymphoma. Method: immunoSEQ multiplex PCR; TCRdb's copy keeps in-frame clones and lacks some. The profile shows 95,000 to 100,000 clones, around nine tenths of them singletons. Following autologous stem cell transplantation, relapse occurred in every patient, and exposure to brentuximab vedotin varied. The source was peripheral blood mononuclear cells (PBMCs), collected before the second cycle of nivolumab. All receptors come from a human donor with classical Hodgkin lymphoma.

This clone was seen more than once but under ten times. The chain joins TRBV16 to TRBJ1-1; D not resolved. Per germline, CDR1 KGHSY and CDR2 FQNENV. Trimming took off 2 bases at V and 4 bases at J, with 8 bases between the two ends. This CDR3 contains 13 residues. The CDR3 nucleotides are TGTGCCAGCAGCCAAACCTATCCCACTGAAGCTTTCTTT. The encoded protein is CASSQTYPTEAFF.

The chain carries TRBV28 and TRBJ2-5; TRBD1 might be the D (6 bases). Trimming took off 5 bases at V and 1 base at J, with 14 bases between the two ends. The CDR3 has 15 residues. Germline values: CDR1 MDHEN, CDR2 SYDVKM. The CDR3 coding sequence is TGTGCCAGCAGTCCACAGGGCTCTCCCCAAGAGACCCAGTACTTC. Amino acid sequence: CASSPQGSPQETQYF.

The chain links TRBV9 to TRBJ2-3, with 8 bases that match TRBD2. With 3 bases clipped from V and 2 bases from J, the junction kept 5 bases outside the gene matches. The CDR3 runs to 15 residues. Germline CDR1 and CDR2: SGDLS and YYNGEE. The CDR3 DNA follows: TGTGCCAGCAGCGCCCGGACTAGCAACACAGATACGCAGTATTTT. It is translated as CASSARTSNTDTQYF.

The chain combines TRBV6-5 with TRBJ2-5, with D possibly being TRBD1 (5 bases). Looked up from germline, CDR1 is MNHEY and CDR2 is SVGAGI. The ends were cut back, 0 bases at V and 0 bases at J, with 11 bases in the middle. CDR3 length: 16 residues. The CDR3 nucleotides are TGTGCCAGCAGTTACTCGGTGTCAGGGAACCAAGAGACCCAGTACTTC. This codes for CASSYSVSGNQETQYF.

The gene calls are TRBV7-2 and TRBJ2-7; D gene uncertain. Trimming removed 3 bases at V and 7 bases at J, with 16 bases between. Germline CDR1 reads SGHTA; CDR2 reads FQGNSA. This CDR3 is 14 amino acids long. The CDR3 bases are TGTGCCAGCAGCTTGGAAAGGTTGTTGGAGGAGCAGTACTTC. Residues: CASSLERLLEEQYF.

This CDR3 is CASSPFGGMDQPQHF. In DNA, the CDR3 is TGTGCCAGCAGTCCCTTTGGAGGAATGGATCAGCCCCAGCATTTT. The chain joins TRBV28 to TRBJ1-5; D not resolved. Trimming took off 5 bases at V and 5 bases at J, with 16 bases between the two ends. Germline CDR1 is MDHEN and CDR2 is SYDVKM. The CDR3 consists of 15 residues.

The V gene is TRBV29-1, the J gene TRBJ2-7; TRBD2 matches at 12 bases. Germline V gene data show CDR1 as SQVTM and CDR2 as ANQGSEA. This CDR3 spans 13 amino acids. V was pared by 2 bases and J by 10 bases, with 6 bases of the junction left unmatched. The CDR3 loop is CSVEYLAGGRQYF. The CDR3 bases are TGCAGCGTTGAATACCTAGCGGGGGGGCGTCAGTACTTC.

The CDR3 bases are TGTGCCAGCAGCTGGGGTGGCGGGGGATTCTCTGGGGCCAACGTCCTGACTTTC. Translated, it gives CASSWGGGGFSGANVLTF. The chain has TRBV7-2 and TRBJ2-6; 7 bases agree with TRBD2. There are 18 residues in the CDR3. CDR1 and CDR2 from the germline V gene are SGHTA and FQGNSA. Germline trimming cut 4 bases from V and 0 bases from J; bases unmatched to any gene: 9.

The chain employs TRBV19 and TRBJ1-1, with D tentatively TRBD1 (5 bases). Looked up from germline, CDR1 is LNHDA and CDR2 is SQIVND (reference sequence). Trimming took 6 bases from V and 0 from J, leaving 14 bases between them. The CDR3 is 15 residues long. The CDR3 region is CASRSYDSMNTEAFF. The CDR3 DNA sequence: TGTGCCAGTAGAAGCTATGACAGCATGAACACTGAAGCTTTCTTT.

This clone was seen just once. This chain links TRBV4-3 with TRBJ2-3; D is perhaps TRBD1 (6 bases). The CDR3 is 17 amino acids. The V gene lost 0 bases and the J gene lost 1 base, with 14 bases spanning the gap. The germline CDR1 and CDR2 sequences are LGHNA and YSLEER. The CDR3, as DNA: TGCGCCAGCAGCCAAGATCCCCCAGGGGACGGCACAGATACGCAGTATTTT. Translation: CASSQDPPGDGTDTQYF.

This rearrangement joins TRBV5-1 to TRBJ2-5, with 9 nucleotides matching TRBD1. From germline, CDR1 is SGHRS and CDR2 YFSETQ. This CDR3 comprises 15 residues. V gave up 4 bases and J gave up 2 bases; unmatched junction bases: 6. The CDR3 reads CASSMGQGFQETQYF. CDR3 in DNA: TGCGCCAGCAGCATGGGACAGGGTTTTCAAGAGACCCAGTACTTC.

This chain links TRBV28 with TRBJ1-2; D gene unclear. The CDR3 extends over 13 amino acids. Trimming took 3 bases from V and 4 from J, leaving 9 bases between them. Germline V gives CDR1 MDHEN, CDR2 SYDVKM. The DNA of the CDR3 is TGTGCCAGCAGTTTCTCTACCTTCTATGGCTACACCTTC. Amino acid sequence: CASSFSTFYGYTF.

This rearrangement joins TRBV7-2 to TRBJ1-5, with D unclear. The CDR3 spans 13 residues. Germline values: CDR1 SGHTA, CDR2 FQGNSA. The V and J ends lost 1 base and 11 bases respectively, with 12 bases between them. CDR3: CASSLGLTASQHF. The DNA for the CDR3 is TGTGCCAGCAGCTTAGGGCTTACAGCCTCCCAGCATTTT. The full variable domain, its missing parts supplied by reference TRBV7-2 and TRBJ1-5, is GAGVSQSPSNKVTEKGKDVELRCDPISGHTALYWYRQSLGQGLEFLIYFQGNSAPDKSGLPSDRFSAERTGGSVSTLTIQRTQQEDSAVYLCASSLGLTASQHFGDGTRLSIL.

This clone was seen once. The V call is TRBV9, the J call TRBJ2-1; TRBD1 might be the D (5 bases). CDR3 size: 16 residues. Germline V gene sequence: CDR1 SGDLS, CDR2 YYNGEE. V dropped 2 bases and J dropped 3 bases, with 15 bases sitting between them. In DNA form, the CDR3 reads TGTGCCAGCAGCGTGGGGCCAGACCCGTACTACAATGAGCAGTTCTTC. It codes for CASSVGPDPYYNEQFF.

This clone came up once. The gene calls are TRBV6-6 and TRBJ2-7; 7 bases agree with TRBD1. CDR3 length: 16 residues. Germline assignment: CDR1 MNHNY and CDR2 SVGAGI (reference sequence). The ends lost 8 bases at V and 0 bases at J; junction bases unmatched: 13. The CDR3 region is CASGDPGGVSSYEQYF. CDR3 nucleotide sequence: TGTGCCAGCGGCGATCCAGGGGGAGTCTCCTCCTACGAGCAGTACTTC.

This sequence joins TRBV30 and TRBJ2-3; no reliable D call. Trimming pared 7 bases from V and 0 bases from J, leaving 5 bases between. CDR1 and CDR2 (germline): GTSNPN, SVGIG (reference sequence). This CDR3 contains 11 residues. The CDR3 loop reads CAYASTDTQYF. In DNA form, the CDR3 reads TGTGCCTATGCAAGCACAGATACGCAGTATTTT.

The chain employs TRBV9 and TRBJ2-2; D gene unclear. The length of the CDR3 is 12 residues. Trimming cost V 0 bases and J 5 bases, with 2 bases left between them. Germline CDR1 and CDR2: SGDLS and YYNGEE. CDR3 amino acids: CASSVGTGELFF. CDR3 in DNA: TGTGCCAGCAGCGTAGGGACCGGGGAGCTGTTTTTT.

J is TRBJ1-4 and V is TRBV27; perhaps TRBD1 as D (6 bases). V was trimmed by 8 bases and J by 2 bases, leaving 15 bases between them. The germline CDR1 and CDR2 sequences are MNHEY and SMNVEV (reference sequence). The CDR3 totals 15 residues. The DNA for the CDR3 is TGTGCCAGCGGTCCCACAGGGTGGACTAATGAAAAACTGTTTTTT. Translation: CASGPTGWTNEKLFF.

The rearrangement joins TRBV7-9 to TRBJ1-2; no reliable D call. V lost 8 bases and J lost 8, with 15 bases in between. Germline V gives CDR1 SEHNR, CDR2 FQNEAQ (reference sequence). This CDR3 is built from 12 residues. The CDR3 is CASAGGEVGYTF. CDR3 in DNA: TGTGCCAGCGCGGGCGGGGAAGTGGGCTACACCTTC.

The chain carries TRBV9 and TRBJ2-7; TRBD1 matches 9 bases. Germline V gene lookup returns CDR1 SGDLS and CDR2 YYNGEE. This CDR3 spans 16 amino acids. With 3 bases clipped from V and 0 bases from J, the junction kept 7 bases outside the gene matches. CDR3 nucleotides: TGTGCCAGCAGCGCTCTACAGGGGGCGGCCTCCTACGAGCAGTACTTC. Protein: CASSALQGAASYEQYF. Supplemented by reference TRBV9 and TRBJ2-7, the full variable domain reads DSGVTQTPKHLITATGQRVTLRCSPRSGDLSVYWYQQSLDQGLQFLIQYYNGEERAKGNILERFSAQQFPDLHSELNLSSLELGDSALYFCASSALQGAASYEQYFGPGTRLTVT.

The rearrangement uses TRBV25-1 and TRBJ1-4; possibly TRBD1 for D (5 bases). The CDR3 totals 15 residues. Germline lookup yields CDR1 MGHDK and CDR2 SYGVNS. With 1 base removed from V and 7 bases from J, the gap between germline ends came to 13 bases. The chain's CDR3 is CASSESWGMGEKLFF. CDR3 sequence (DNA): TGTGCCAGCAGTGAATCGTGGGGGATGGGTGAAAAACTGTTTTTT.

The chain recombines TRBV2 with TRBJ1-3; D not resolved. The CDR3 totals 14 residues. CDR1 is SNHLY and CDR2 is FYNNEI in the germline V gene. V was shortened by 2 bases and J by 2 bases, with 7 bases between the two germline ends. The CDR3 sequence is CASSERLPGNTIYF. The CDR3 bases are TGTGCCAGCAGTGAACGGCTGCCTGGAAACACCATATATTTT. The full variable domain, completed using reference TRBV2 and TRBJ1-3, is EPEVTQTPSHQVTQMGQEVILRCVPISNHLYFYWYRQILGQKVEFLVSFYNNEISEKSEIFDDQFSVERPDGSNFTLKIRSTKLEDSAMYFCASSERLPGNTIYFGEGSWLTVV.